The rows below give T cell receptor beta chains drawn from one sample of a study of blood T cells in healthy people across ages. Using its own MiXCR run on the 5' RACE reads, TCRdb lists one record per CDR3 protein. This table holds some 1.7 million distinct CDR3 sequences, 28% found once. Sequencing was carried out using blood. The origin of the receptors is a woman aged 25 to 39 in good health. CDR3s include the opening cysteine and the closing phenylalanine or tryptophan. D genes are given only for firm matches. The size of a clone is reported for some rows only, either as once, few or many, or as a class for expanded clones.

abundance | j_gene | d_gene | v_gene | CDR3aa | CDR3nt
many | TRBJ2-2 | . | TRBV5-5 | CASSSGTSGELFF | TGTGCCAGCAGCTCGGGGACAAGCGGGGAGCTGTTTTTT
many | TRBJ2-5 | . | TRBV10-3 | CAINDGDGQETQYF | TGTGCCATCAACGACGGGGACGGACAAGAGACCCAGTACTTC
many | TRBJ1-2 | . | TRBV20-1 | CSAERHGESGYTF | TGCAGTGCAGAGCGGCACGGCGAGAGTGGCTACACCTTC
few | TRBJ2-5 | . | TRBV5-1 | CASSTGTNQETQYF | TGCGCCAGCAGCACGGGGACAAATCAAGAGACCCAGTACTTC
. | TRBJ2-1 | . | TRBV5-1 | CASRRSTSGNSYNEQFF | TGCGCCAGCAGAAGATCGACTAGTGGAAACTCCTACAATGAGCAGTTCTTC
few | TRBJ1-2 | . | TRBV7-9 | CASSLGVGDGYTF | TGTGCCAGCAGCTTAGGGGTTGGGGATGGCTACACCTTC
few | TRBJ2-1 | . | TRBV6-6 | CASSYLHFDNEQFF | TGTGCCAGCAGTTACCTTCACTTTGACAATGAGCAGTTCTTC
. | TRBJ1-1 | . | TRBV7-9 | CASSLFQDADEAFF | TGTGCCAGCAGCTTATTCCAGGACGCAGACGAAGCTTTCTTT
. | TRBJ2-2 | . | TRBV29-1 | CSVTVPTGELFF | TGCAGCGTTACAGTCCCAACCGGGGAGCTGTTTTTT
. | TRBJ1-2 | TRBD1 | TRBV30 | CAWSIDRGLYGYTF | TGTGCCTGGAGTATCGACAGGGGGCTCTATGGCTACACCTTC
. | TRBJ1-2 | . | TRBV20-1 | CSAPRDRGYTF | TGCAGTGCTCCTCGGGACCGTGGCTACACCTTC
. | TRBJ1-4 | TRBD1 | TRBV6-1 | CASTLTGTNEKLFF | TGTGCCAGCACTCTGACAGGGACTAATGAAAAACTGTTTTTT
few | TRBJ2-1 | . | TRBV20-1 | CSAPSRGGHEQFF | TGCAGTGCTCCAAGCAGGGGGGGGCATGAGCAGTTCTTC
few | TRBJ2-7 | . | TRBV28 | CASSPPGRYEQYF | TGTGCCAGCAGTCCACCGGGACGTTACGAGCAGTACTTC
few | TRBJ2-3 | . | TRBV7-8 | CAGSFGGALGDTQYF | TGTGCCGGCAGCTTCGGCGGGGCATTGGGGGATACGCAGTATTTT
once | TRBJ2-7 | TRBD1 | TRBV24-1 | CATGDRGGHEQYF | TGTGCCACCGGTGACAGGGGAGGCCATGAGCAGTACTTC
few | TRBJ1-4 | . | TRBV6-5 | CASSHSGPTNEKRFF | TGTGCCAGCAGCCACTCCGGGCCCACTAATGAAAAACGGTTTTTT
many | TRBJ2-1 | TRBD1 | TRBV20-1 | CSARGDRRDNEQFF | TGCAGTGCTAGGGGGGACAGGAGGGACAATGAGCAGTTCTTC
. | TRBJ2-1 | . | TRBV12-3/TRBV12-4 | CASRLPSGYNEQFF | TGTGCCAGCAGGTTACCTTCAGGTTACAATGAGCAGTTCTTC
few | TRBJ2-7 | . | TRBV7-9 | CASSFRPAAYEQYF | TGTGCCAGCAGCTTCCGGCCAGCTGCCTACGAGCAGTACTTC
few | TRBJ1-5 | . | TRBV5-6 | CASSIYDRTGQPQHF | TGTGCCAGCAGCATATATGACAGGACCGGTCAGCCCCAGCATTTT
. | TRBJ1-6 | . | TRBV7-9 | CASSPWEVNSPLHF | TGTGCCAGCAGCCCGTGGGAGGTCAATTCACCCCTCCACTTT
. | TRBJ1-1 | . | TRBV7-2 | CASSPIQGRTEAFF | TGTGCCAGCAGCCCAATCCAGGGGCGCACTGAAGCTTTCTTT
few | TRBJ2-5 | . | TRBV3-1 | CASSQGHSETQYF | TGTGCCAGCAGCCAAGGCCACTCGGAGACCCAGTACTTC
few | TRBJ2-1 | . | TRBV27 | CASSFLAGERFF | TGTGCCAGCAGTTTCCTGGCTGGCGAGCGGTTCTTC
. | TRBJ2-1 | . | TRBV20-1 | CSASDSVYGRGSEQFF | TGCAGTGCTAGTGACTCAGTCTATGGCCGGGGGAGTGAGCAGTTCTTC
many | TRBJ2-5 | TRBD2 | TRBV20-1 | CSARRSGGAAETQYF | TGCAGTGCTAGAAGGAGCGGGGGGGCTGCGGAGACCCAGTACTTC
many | TRBJ2-7 | . | TRBV27 | CASSFRSPETYEQYF | TGTGCCAGCAGTTTCCGGTCCCCTGAGACCTACGAGCAGTACTTC
. | TRBJ1-6 | TRBD1 | TRBV7-9 | CASSGAGTVYSPLHF | TGTGCCAGCAGCGGCGCCGGGACAGTCTATTCACCCCTCCACTTT
few | TRBJ2-3 | . | TRBV10-3 | CAISGGGYDTQYF | TGTGCCATCAGTGGAGGGGGATACGATACGCAGTATTTT
. | TRBJ2-7 | . | TRBV2 | CASDSQGYHEQYF | TGTGCCAGCGATAGCCAGGGTTACCACGAGCAGTACTTC
few | TRBJ2-1 | TRBD1 | TRBV29-1 | CSVGGGQGARDEQFF | TGCAGCGTTGGAGGGGGACAGGGGGCGAGGGATGAGCAGTTCTTC
few | TRBJ2-1 | TRBD2 | TRBV2 | CASQIAGGLNEQFF | TGTGCCAGCCAGATAGCGGGGGGGCTCAATGAGCAGTTCTTC
. | TRBJ1-2 | . | TRBV7-9 | CASSSGVGGGLVNPGYTF | TGTGCCAGCAGCTCCGGTGTAGGGGGGGGTCTCGTAAATCCTGGCTACACCTTC
. | TRBJ2-1 | . | TRBV6-5 | CASSPNQLSSYNEQFF | TGTGCCAGCAGCCCGAACCAGTTGAGCTCCTACAATGAGCAGTTCTTC
. | TRBJ2-7 | TRBD1 | TRBV5-1 | CASSLEPGGFYEQYF | TGCGCCAGCAGCTTGGAGCCAGGGGGCTTTTACGAGCAGTACTTC
. | TRBJ2-5 | . | TRBV5-1 | CASSFSGQKRETQYF | TGCGCCAGCAGCTTTTCGGGACAAAAACGAGAGACCCAGTACTTC
. | TRBJ1-4 | . | TRBV10-3 | CATTVGATEKLFF | TGTGCCACCACGGTAGGGGCCACTGAAAAACTGTTTTTT
. | TRBJ2-5 | . | TRBV30 | CAWSVWGFQETQYF | TGTGCCTGGAGTGTTTGGGGTTTCCAAGAGACCCAGTACTTC